This T cell receptor (beta chain) was found in a study of T cells generated in artificial thymic organoids (dated by TCRdb to about 2017). Regarding the study in general: The TCR alpha and beta CDR3 repertoires of CD8 single positive T cells derived from in vitro artificial thymic organoids were compared with those of thymic and peripheral blood naive CD8 T cells. The displayed repertoire sequencing data were described as being representative of three independent experiments.

To build the artificial thymic organoids, human HSPCs were aggregated with MS5 murine stromal cells that had been transduced with human DLL1, and the aggregates were cultured at an air-liquid interface. Hematopoietic stem and progenitor cells that were CD34+CD3-, FACS-purified and depleted of residual T cells served as the seed cells for the organoids. Organoids were cultured in serum-free RB27 medium: RPMI 1640 supplemented with B27, FLT3L, IL-7 and ascorbic acid. Before RNA extraction, CD3+TCRalphabeta+CD8 single positive T cells from both organoids and thymus were sorted by FACS. For each sample, the RNeasy Micro kit was used to purify total RNA from around 40,000 to 200,000 sorted cells, and RNA quality was checked on an Agilent RNA 6000 Nano chip. A word on this clonotype: Its target antigen remains unknown. No much larger clone exists at a distance of one base, and base qualities are not known.

TCRalpha and TCRbeta libraries were amplified in separate semi-nested PCR reactions using Advantage 2 and reverse primers located in the TRAC or TRBC constant regions. Between roughly 3 and 550 ng of total RNA was used as input for first-strand cDNA synthesis. The TCR cDNA libraries were generated by 5'-RACE using the SMARTer PCR cDNA Synthesis kit, with a poly-dT primer driving first-strand synthesis. Sample-specific 5-nucleotide barcodes were carried by the semi-nested constant-region reverse primers, and the resulting products were cleaned using the Zymo DNA Clean and Concentrator-5 kit. As many as ten barcoded samples were combined into a pool, ligated to Illumina adaptors, and sequenced on an Illumina MiSeq as 2 x 150 bp paired-end reads. In the source study's methods: Demultiplexed reads were aligned using BLAT against a custom library containing all human TRAV, TRAJ, TRBV, TRBD and TRBJ combinations from IMGT. The best BLAT hits were picked using pslCDnaFilter (-maxAligns=1, -ignoreIntrons), and custom Perl scripts were used to calculate clonotype frequencies. TCRdb handled the public reads itself, with Q25 trimming in fastp and clone calling in MiXCR, and kept productive beta chains. Identical CDR3 protein sequences are pooled into one entry, listed with their most common genes and DNA. The V and J calls reflect TCRdb's pipeline rather than the authors' work. The sample contains 5,400 or so distinct CDR3 sequences, less than 30% of them found a single time. Of the sample, roughly 3% falls within the top ten clones.

CDR3 length: 13 amino acids, cysteine to phenylalanine. Only the CDR3 region is kept as DNA, spanning 39 bases read in frame from base 1. Per the germline V gene, SNHLY is the CDR1 and FYNNEI is the CDR2. At the junction V is shortened by 6 bases and J by 2 bases, with 8 bases in between. Study-level results and caveats: No skewed Valpha or Vbeta usage appeared in organoid-derived T cells, arguing against dominance of unconventional lineages or clonal expansions. Physiological TCR clonotype diversity, comparable to that of thymic and blood naive CD8 T cells, was observed in organoid-derived CD8 single positive T cells.

The chain links TRBV2 with TRBJ2-1, with TRBD2 perhaps the D gene, on 5 matching bases. The TCR originated in a human donor who gave cord blood stem cells for thymic organoid culture, a cardiac surgery patient who gave postnatal thymus, or a blood donor (not recorded which). Sequenced sample: naive CD8+ T cells grown in artificial thymic organoids from cord blood stem and progenitor cells. The sample's cell subset or site label, decoded: CD3+TCRalphabeta+CD8SP T cells; for blood, CD45RO-CCR7+ naive CD8+ T cells. The bases are TGTGCCAGCAGGCGGAGGACCTACAATGAGCAGTTCTTC. This yields the protein CASRRRTYNEQFF.